A single sample is the source of the 9 T cell receptor beta chains below, sequenced in a study of OX40 agonist ivuxolimab in advanced cancers. Data came from immunoSEQ multiplex PCR; TCRdb stores just in-frame clones and leaves some out. In the table there are tens of thousands of clones, approximately 80% of which are singletons. The sample consisted of CD4+ or CD8+ T cells sorted from blood, taken in a trial of the OX40 agonist ivuxolimab. The receptors originated from an adult with an advanced solid tumor such as melanoma, head and neck, liver or kidney cancer.

This clone was picked up a small number of times. The chain combines TRBV10-3 with TRBJ2-7; TRBD2 aligns across 8 bases. V gave up 2 bases and J gave up 0 bases; unmatched junction bases: 3. This CDR3 has 15 amino acids. Germline CDR1 ENHRY, CDR2 SYGVKD. DNA for the CDR3: TGTGCCATCAGTGAGCTTCTAGCGGGCTCCTACGAGCAGTACTTC. Its translation is CAISELLAGSYEQYF.

The rearrangement uses TRBV7-9 and TRBJ1-1; TRBD1 is a possible D gene (5 bases). The ends were cut back, 6 bases at V and 0 bases at J, with 11 bases in the middle. The CDR3 sequence is 14 residues long. The germline V gene encodes CDR1 SEHNR and CDR2 FQNEAQ (reference sequence). CDR3 DNA: TGTGCCAGCAGACAAGGGGCGCTGAACACTGAAGCTTTCTTT. This gives the protein CASRQGALNTEAFF. Combining the CDR3 with reference TRBV7-9 and TRBJ1-1 gives the whole variable domain DTGVSQNPRHKITKRGQNVTFRCDPISEHNRLYWYRQTLGQGPEFLTYFQNEAQLEKSRLLSDRFSAERPKGSFSTLEIQRTEQGDSAMYLCASRQGALNTEAFFGQGTRLTVV.

The rearrangement joins TRBV9 to TRBJ1-2; perhaps TRBD1 as D (6 bases). Germline assignment: CDR1 SGDLS and CDR2 YYNGEE. The CDR3 is made up of 15 amino acids. The V end lost 3 bases, the J end lost 7 bases, and 19 bases lay between the germline ends. The CDR3 spells CASSAAGAGSGGYTF. The CDR3, as DNA: TGTGCCAGCAGCGCGGCGGGGGCAGGGTCCGGTGGCTACACCTTC.

The chain joins TRBV11-3 to TRBJ2-2, with a weak D call TRBD1 (5 bases). The CDR3 extends over 14 amino acids. Trimming took 1 base from V and 4 from J, leaving 7 bases between them. Germline CDR1 and CDR2: SGHNT and YENEEA. This CDR3 is CASSLGGPTGELFF. In nucleotides, the CDR3 is TGTGCCAGCAGCTTAGGGGGCCCCACCGGGGAGCTGTTTTTT.

CDR3 DNA: TGCGCCAGCAGCTTGGGACTAGCGGGAACCTACGAGCAGTACTTC. Its translation: CASSLGLAGTYEQYF. The rearrangement uses TRBV5-1 and TRBJ2-7; 11 bases fit TRBD2. J gave up 2 bases and V 0 bases, and 1 base lay outside the gene matches. This CDR3 spans 15 amino acids. Germline assignment: CDR1 SGHRS and CDR2 YFSETQ.

V is TRBV7-9 and J is TRBJ1-4; D is undetermined. Trimming took off 5 bases at V and 2 bases at J, with 15 bases between the two ends. From germline, CDR1 is SEHNR and CDR2 FQNEAQ (reference sequence). The CDR3 totals 16 residues. CDR3 in amino acids: CASSDGPTGTNEKLFF. CDR3 in DNA: TGTGCCAGCAGCGACGGGCCAACCGGGACTAATGAAAAACTGTTTTTT.

The rearrangement links TRBV19 to TRBJ1-2; D is unresolved. Between the trimmed V and J ends, which lost 5 bases and 0 bases, there was a span of 13 bases. Germline V gene lookup returns CDR1 LNHDA and CDR2 SQIVND (reference sequence). The CDR3 contains 15 residues. The CDR3, as DNA: TGTGCCAGTAGTCCCAGCGGTACGCCTAACTATGGCTACACCTTC. It translates to CASSPSGTPNYGYTF. The complete variable domain, with remaining parts taken from reference TRBV19 and TRBJ1-2, reads DGGITQSPKYLFRKEGQNVTLSCEQNLNHDAMYWYRQDPGQGLRLIYYSQIVNDFQKGDIAEGYSVSREKKESFPLTVTSAQKNPTAFYLCASSPSGTPNYGYTFGSGTRLTVV.

This clone was detected only a few times. Other nucleotide sequences from this sample produce the same CDR3. The J gene is TRBJ2-5, the V gene TRBV29-1; the D call may be TRBD1 or TRBD2 (5 bases each). The CDR3 has 15 residues. Germline-derived CDR1 and CDR2 are SQVTM and ANQGSEA. The V end was cut by 3 bases, the J end by 1 base, with 15 bases between. The CDR3 region has the DNA TGCAGCGTTGATCCCGGGACCGACCCCCAAGAGACCCAGTACTTC. Protein sequence: CSVDPGTDPQETQYF.

The chain recombines TRBV19 with TRBJ2-1, with 7 bases lining up with TRBD2. CDR1 and CDR2 (germline): LNHDA, SQIVND (reference sequence). V was clipped by 3 bases and J by 2 bases; unmatched bases: 10. The CDR3 has 17 amino acids. The CDR3 DNA is TGTGCCAGTAGTATGAAGGCTAGCGGCCTTACCTACAATGAGCAGTTCTTC. It codes for CASSMKASGLTYNEQFF.